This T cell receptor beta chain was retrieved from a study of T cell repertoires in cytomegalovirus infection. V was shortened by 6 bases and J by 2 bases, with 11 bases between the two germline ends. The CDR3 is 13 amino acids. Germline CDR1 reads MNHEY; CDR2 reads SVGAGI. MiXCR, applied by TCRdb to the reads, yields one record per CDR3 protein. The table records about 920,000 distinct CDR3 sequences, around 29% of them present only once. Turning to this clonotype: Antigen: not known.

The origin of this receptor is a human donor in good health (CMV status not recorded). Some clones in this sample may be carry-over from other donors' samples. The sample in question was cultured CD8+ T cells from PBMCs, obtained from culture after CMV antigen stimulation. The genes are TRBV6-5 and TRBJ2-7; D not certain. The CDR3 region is CASRLGTTYEQYF. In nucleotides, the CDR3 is TGTGCCAGCAGGCTCGGAACCACCTACGAGCAGTACTTC.